This T cell receptor beta chain stems from a study of blood T cell repertoires in COVID-19. This clone came up once. The CDR3 is 15 amino acids. The germline V gene has CDR1 SGHTA and CDR2 FQGNSA. Trimming took 5 bases from V and 3 from J; bases not matched to a gene: 6. Assay: immunoSEQ multiplex PCR; the TCRdb copy retains only in-frame clones and omits some. The sample includes about 52,000 clones, about nine tenths of them seen just once. The source is a man over 45 with active COVID-19. The source material was peripheral blood. The V gene is TRBV7-2, the J gene TRBJ1-1, with 10 bases lining up with TRBD1. For the CDR3, the DNA is TGTGCCAGCAGCCCCAGGACAGGGGGGTACACTGAAGCTTTCTTT. Protein: CASSPRTGGYTEAFF.